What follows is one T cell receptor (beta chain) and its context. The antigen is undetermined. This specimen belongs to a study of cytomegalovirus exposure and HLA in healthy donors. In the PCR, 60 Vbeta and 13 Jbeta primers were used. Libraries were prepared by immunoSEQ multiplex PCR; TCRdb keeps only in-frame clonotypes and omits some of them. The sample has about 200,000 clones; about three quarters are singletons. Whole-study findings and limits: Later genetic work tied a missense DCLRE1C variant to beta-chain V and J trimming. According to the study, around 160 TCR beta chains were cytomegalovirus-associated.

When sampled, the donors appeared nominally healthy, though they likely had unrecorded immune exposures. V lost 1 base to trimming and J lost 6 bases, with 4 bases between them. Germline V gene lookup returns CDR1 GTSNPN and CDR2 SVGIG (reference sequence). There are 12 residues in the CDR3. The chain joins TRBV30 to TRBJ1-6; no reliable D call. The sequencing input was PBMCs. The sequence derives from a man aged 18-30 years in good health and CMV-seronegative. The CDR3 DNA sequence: TGTGCCTGGAGTGGGAGTAATTCACCCCTCCACTTT. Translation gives CAWSGSNSPLHF.